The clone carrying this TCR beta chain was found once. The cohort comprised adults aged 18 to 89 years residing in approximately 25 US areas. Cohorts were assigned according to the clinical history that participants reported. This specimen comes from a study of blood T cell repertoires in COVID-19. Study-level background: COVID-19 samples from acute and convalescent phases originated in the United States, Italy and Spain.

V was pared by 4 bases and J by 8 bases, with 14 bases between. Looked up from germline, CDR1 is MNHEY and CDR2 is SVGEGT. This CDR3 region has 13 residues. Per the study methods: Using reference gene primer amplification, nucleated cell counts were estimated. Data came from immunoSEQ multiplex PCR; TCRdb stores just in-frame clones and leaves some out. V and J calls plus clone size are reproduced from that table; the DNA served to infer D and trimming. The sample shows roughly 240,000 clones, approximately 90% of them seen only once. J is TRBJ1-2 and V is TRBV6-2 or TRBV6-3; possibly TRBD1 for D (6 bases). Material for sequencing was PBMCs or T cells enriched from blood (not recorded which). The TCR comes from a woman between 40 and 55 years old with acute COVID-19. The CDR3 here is CASSFTGLDGYTF. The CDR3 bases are TGTGCCAGCAGTTTCACAGGGTTAGACGGCTACACCTTC.